The T cell receptor beta chain under discussion was sequenced for a study of T cell responses to AZD1222 COVID-19 vaccine (dated by TCRdb to the early 2020s). Background for the entire study: AZD1222 recipients with second doses at about 4 weeks or about 12 weeks were pooled, because spike-specific TCR depth and breadth did not differ between schedules. A total of just over 230 trial participants underwent TCR sequencing, of whom 200 to 220 had received two doses of AZD1222 and around 26 had received two doses of the MenACWY control vaccine. Trial participants were enrolled into age subgroups of 18-55, 56-69 and 70-plus years, which contained around 150, 29 and 61 TCR-sequenced participants, respectively.

Clipping removes 3 bases from V and 7 bases from J, with 5 as the unmatched junction base count. According to the germline V gene (reference sequence), CDR1 reads SEHNR and CDR2 reads FQNEAQ. From its cysteine to its phenylalanine, the CDR3 spans 14 amino acids. Here the CDR3 DNA is all that survives: 42 bases in frame from base 1. What this sample's time point label stands for: baseline before first vaccination. Samples from vaccinated people were obtained from the UK trials COV001 and COV002, which included a single-blind randomized controlled phase 2/3 trial of AZD1222 (ChAdOx1 nCoV-19) in healthy adults. Trial participant PBMC samples were collected at day 0 and day 28 after the second dose for TCRbeta chain sequencing. In the case of this clone: It lacks a known antigen. Nothing much larger sits one base from this clone, and base qualities are not available.

The CDR3 regions of human TCRbeta chains were subjected to immunosequencing. In the original analysis: TCRs in the repertoires were compared against a reference library of SARS-CoV-2-specific TCRs that had been generated with the MIRA antigen-specificity platform. Breadth was defined as the fraction of unique TCRs that were SARS-CoV-2-associated. Depth was defined as the fraction of total T cells that were SARS-CoV-2-associated. Using the MIRA data, each spike-specific TCR was mapped to the spike region that the TCR reacts to and placed in a CD4 or CD8 class. Log10-transformed breadth and depth values were compared by one-way ANOVA with Sidak's multiple comparisons tests. What TCRdb holds here is the immuneACCESS table cut down to in-frame rearrangements. Part of the clones is not present; checked against another copy, under half of the missing clones reflect an unresolved V gene, and the others are unexplained. Clonal size and the V and J genes are those of that table, whereas D and trimming came from the DNA. Recorded for this sample are roughly 120,000 clones; 84% of them occurred a single time. The ten largest clones capture roughly 10% of the sample.

Here is what the overall study found, with its caveats: Conclusions about previously exposed vaccinees are limited because only five to seven AZD1222 recipients were SARS-CoV-2 seropositive at baseline. The vaccine-associated CD4 TCRs covered the entire spike protein, and the dominant responses fell in regions 160-218 and 743-854. In the small 56-69-year group, the increase in depth fell short of significance, most likely because of low power. A significant rise in spike-specific TCR breadth and depth was observed after two AZD1222 doses relative to day 0 and relative to MenACWY recipients. Epitopes outside the regions mutated in the B.1.351 and B.1.1.7 variants were reportedly recognized by nearly half of the unique spike-specific TCRs. Because no day 14 peak-response samples were available, repertoires were characterized only after the peak T cell response. Most participants were white British and females outnumbered males, and the authors suggested that clonal diversity may have been underestimated.

This TCR was recovered from an adult in good health. The V and J genes are TRBV7-9 and TRBJ1-1, with 10 bases matching TRBD1. Sample: peripheral blood, taken on day 0 of AZD1222 vaccination. The sequenced DNA is TGTGCCAGCAGCTTGGGACAGGGGCTTGGTGAAGCTTTCTTT. It specifies CASSLGQGLGEAFF.